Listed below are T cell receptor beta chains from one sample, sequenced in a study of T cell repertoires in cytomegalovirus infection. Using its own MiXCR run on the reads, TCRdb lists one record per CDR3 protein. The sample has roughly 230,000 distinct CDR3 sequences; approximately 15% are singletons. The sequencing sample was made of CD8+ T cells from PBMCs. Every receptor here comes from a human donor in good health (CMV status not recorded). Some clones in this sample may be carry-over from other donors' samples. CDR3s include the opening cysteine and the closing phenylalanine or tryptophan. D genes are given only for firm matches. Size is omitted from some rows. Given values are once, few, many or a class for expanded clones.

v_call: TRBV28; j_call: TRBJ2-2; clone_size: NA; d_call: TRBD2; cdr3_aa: CGSSPGLAGGPRLVGTGELFF; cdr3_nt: TGTGGATCGAGTCCGGGACTAGCGGGGGGGCCCAGATTGGTCGGGACCGGGGAGCTGTTTTTT
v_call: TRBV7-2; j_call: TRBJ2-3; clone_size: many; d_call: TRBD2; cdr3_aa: CASSLGTRLAGGPDTQYF; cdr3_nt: TGTGCCAGCAGCTTAGGCACGAGACTAGCGGGGGGGCCAGATACGCAGTATTTT
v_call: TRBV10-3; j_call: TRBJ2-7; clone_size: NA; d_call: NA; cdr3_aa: CAISPGSSYEQYF; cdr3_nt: TGTGCCATCAGTCCAGGAAGCTCCTACGAGCAGTACTTC
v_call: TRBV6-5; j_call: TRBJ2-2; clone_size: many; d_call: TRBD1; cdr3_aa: CASTFGQGAGELFF; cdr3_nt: TGTGCCAGCACTTTTGGACAGGGAGCCGGGGAGCTGTTTTTT
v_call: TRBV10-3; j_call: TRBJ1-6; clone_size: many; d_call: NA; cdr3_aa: CAISDFRTGDNSPLHF; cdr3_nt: TGTGCCATCAGTGATTTTAGGACGGGCGATAATTCACCCCTCCACTTT
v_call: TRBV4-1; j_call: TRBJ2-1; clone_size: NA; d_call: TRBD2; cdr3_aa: CASSQVNAGGDEQFF; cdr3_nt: TGCGCCAGCAGCCAAGTTAATGCGGGGGGGGATGAGCAGTTCTTC
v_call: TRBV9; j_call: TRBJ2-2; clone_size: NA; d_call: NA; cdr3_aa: CASSVAGVGAGELFF; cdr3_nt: TGTGCCAGCAGCGTAGCGGGGGTGGGGGCCGGGGAGCTGTTTTTT
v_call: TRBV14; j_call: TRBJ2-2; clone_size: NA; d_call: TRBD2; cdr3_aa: CASGEGPIGTGELFF; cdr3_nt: TGTGCCAGCGGGGAGGGGCCGATTGGAACCGGGGAGCTGTTTTTT
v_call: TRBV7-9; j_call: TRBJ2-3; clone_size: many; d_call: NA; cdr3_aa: CASSADTNTDTQYF; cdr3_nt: TGTGCCAGCAGCGCGGACACAAACACAGATACGCAGTATTTT
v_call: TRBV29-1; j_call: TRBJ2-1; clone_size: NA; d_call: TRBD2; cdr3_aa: CSVVASGDHSYNEQFF; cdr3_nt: TGCAGCGTTGTCGCTAGCGGGGACCACTCCTACAATGAGCAGTTCTTC
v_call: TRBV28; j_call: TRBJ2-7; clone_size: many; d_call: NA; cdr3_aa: CASSLYAETYEQYF; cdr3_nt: TGTGCCAGCAGTTTATACGCCGAGACCTACGAGCAGTACTTC
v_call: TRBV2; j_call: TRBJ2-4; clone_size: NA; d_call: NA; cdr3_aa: CASNGGLKNIQHF; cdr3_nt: TGTGCCAGCAACGGGGGGCTCAAAAACATTCAGCACTTC
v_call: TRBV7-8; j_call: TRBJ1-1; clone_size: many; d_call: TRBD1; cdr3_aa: CASSSHGNIQGDRETEAFF; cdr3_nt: TGTGCCAGCAGCTCCCACGGAAACATACAGGGAGACAGGGAAACTGAAGCTTTCTTT
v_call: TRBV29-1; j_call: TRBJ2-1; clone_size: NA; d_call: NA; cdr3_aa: CSVLPLASYNEQFF; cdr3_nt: TGCAGCGTTCTCCCACTAGCCTCCTACAATGAGCAGTTCTTC
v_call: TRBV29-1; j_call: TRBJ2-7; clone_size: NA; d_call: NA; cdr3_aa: CSVEARPGSDEQYF; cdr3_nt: TGCAGCGTTGAAGCTCGACCGGGCTCGGACGAGCAGTACTTC